This entry is about one T cell receptor beta chain. This sample was taken from a study of blood T cell repertoires in COVID-19. About the research overall: COVID-19 samples from acute and convalescent phases originated in the United States, Italy and Spain. In each case, the material was cDNA or gDNA derived from T cells, B-cell-depleted T cells, or PBMCs.

Authors' methods: Estimates of nucleated cell counts were drawn from the amplification of reference gene primers. Method: immunoSEQ multiplex PCR; TCRdb's copy keeps in-frame clones and lacks some. The V and J calls and clone size are taken from that table; D and trimming were inferred from the DNA. This table has over 85,000 clones, around nine tenths appearing once. The germline gives CDR1 SGHNT, CDR2 YYREEE (reference sequence). This CDR3 region has 16 residues. V lost 1 base to trimming and J lost 4 bases; unmatched junction nucleotides: 5. The chain couples TRBV5-4 to TRBJ2-7; 13 positions match TRBD2. Sequenced input: peripheral blood. This TCR was recovered from a man aged 40-49 years with acute or convalescent COVID-19. The CDR3 protein is CASSLRTSGRHYEQYF. CDR3 nucleotide sequence: TGTGCCAGCAGCTTGAGGACTAGCGGGAGACATTACGAGCAGTACTTC.